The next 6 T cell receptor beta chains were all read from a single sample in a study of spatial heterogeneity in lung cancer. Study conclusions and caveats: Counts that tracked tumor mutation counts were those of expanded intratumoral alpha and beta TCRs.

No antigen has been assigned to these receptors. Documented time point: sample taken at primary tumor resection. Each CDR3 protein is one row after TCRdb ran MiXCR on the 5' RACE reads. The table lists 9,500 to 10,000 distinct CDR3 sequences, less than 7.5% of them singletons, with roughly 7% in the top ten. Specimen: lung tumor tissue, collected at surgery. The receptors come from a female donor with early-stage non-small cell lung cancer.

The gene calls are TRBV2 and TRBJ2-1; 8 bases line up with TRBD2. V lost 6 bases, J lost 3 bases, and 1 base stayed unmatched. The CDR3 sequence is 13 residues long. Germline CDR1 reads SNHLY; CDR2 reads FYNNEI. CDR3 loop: CASRTSVYNEQFF. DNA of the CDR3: TGTGCCAGCAGGACTAGCGTCTACAATGAGCAGTTCTTC.

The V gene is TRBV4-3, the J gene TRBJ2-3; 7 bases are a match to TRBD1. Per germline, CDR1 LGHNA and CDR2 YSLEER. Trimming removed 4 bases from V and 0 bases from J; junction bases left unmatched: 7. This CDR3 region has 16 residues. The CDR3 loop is CASSPDRDRSTDTQYF. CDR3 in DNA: TGCGCCAGCAGCCCGGACCGGGACAGAAGCACAGATACGCAGTATTTT.

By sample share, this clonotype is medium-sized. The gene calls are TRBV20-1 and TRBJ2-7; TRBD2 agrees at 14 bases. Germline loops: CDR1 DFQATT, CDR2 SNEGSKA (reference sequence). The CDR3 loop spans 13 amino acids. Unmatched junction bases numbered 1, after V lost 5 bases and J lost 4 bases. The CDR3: CSAGLAGGYEQYF. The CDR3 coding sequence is TGCAGTGCTGGACTAGCGGGAGGATACGAGCAGTACTTC.

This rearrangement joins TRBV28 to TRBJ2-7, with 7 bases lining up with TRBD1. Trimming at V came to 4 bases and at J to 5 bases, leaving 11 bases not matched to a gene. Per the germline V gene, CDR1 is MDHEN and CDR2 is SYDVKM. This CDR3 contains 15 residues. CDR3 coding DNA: TGTGCCAGCAGTTCCGGGACAGCGATGGTCCACGAGCAGTACGTC. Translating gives CASSSGTAMVHEQYV.

This CDR3 is CASSLDSSEQFF. The CDR3 bases are TGTGCCAGCAGCTTAGATAGCAGTGAGCAGTTCTTC. The chain carries TRBV7-9 and TRBJ2-1, with D hard to call. Germline V lookup: CDR1 SEHNR, CDR2 FQNEAQ (reference sequence). Trimming cost V 1 base and J 9 bases, with 7 bases left between them. The CDR3 is 12 amino acids.

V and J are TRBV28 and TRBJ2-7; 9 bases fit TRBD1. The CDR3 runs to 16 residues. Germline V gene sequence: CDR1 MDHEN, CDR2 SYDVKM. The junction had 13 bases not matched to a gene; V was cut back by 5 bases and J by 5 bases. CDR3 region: CASSPAGTGIPHEQYV. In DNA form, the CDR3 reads TGTGCCAGCAGTCCGGCCGGGACAGGGATCCCCCACGAGCAGTACGTC.